Below, one T cell receptor beta chain is given with its context. Its specificity is not known. PBMC were obtained from the buffy coats of healthy donors. UMI-labeled 5' RACE was used to make TCR beta libraries. TCRdb reprocessed the 5' RACE reads, keeping one entry per CDR3 protein, no DNA. The sample holds fewer than 20,000 distinct CDR3 sequences. CDR1 is SGHVS and CDR2 is FQNEAQ in the germline V gene. The CDR3 runs to 15 residues. The sample is drawn from a study of human CD8 memory T cell subsets. Whole-study results and caveats: By Chao1 estimates, precursor exhausted T cells appeared less diverse than stem-like memory T cells. Stem-like memory and precursor exhausted T cell repertoires barely overlapped.

This clonotype originated in a human donor in good health. Sequencing used CD8+ T cells from PBMCs. V and J are TRBV7-8 and TRBJ2-3. The CDR3 region is CASSLGLAGTDTQYF.